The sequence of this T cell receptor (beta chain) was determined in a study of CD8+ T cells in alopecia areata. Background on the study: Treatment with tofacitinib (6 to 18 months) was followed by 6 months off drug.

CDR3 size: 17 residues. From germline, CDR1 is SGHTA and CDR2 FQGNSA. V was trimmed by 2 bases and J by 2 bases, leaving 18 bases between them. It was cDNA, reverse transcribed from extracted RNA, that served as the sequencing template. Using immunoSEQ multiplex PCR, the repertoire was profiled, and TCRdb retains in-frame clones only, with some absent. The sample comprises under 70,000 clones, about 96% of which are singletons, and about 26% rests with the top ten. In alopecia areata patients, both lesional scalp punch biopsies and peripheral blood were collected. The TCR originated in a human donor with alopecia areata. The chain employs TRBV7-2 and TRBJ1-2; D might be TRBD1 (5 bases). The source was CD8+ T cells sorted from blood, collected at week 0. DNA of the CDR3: TGTGCCAGCAGCTTAACGCCAGAGGGGAGGGGAAACTATGGCTACACCTTC. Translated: CASSLTPEGRGNYGYTF.